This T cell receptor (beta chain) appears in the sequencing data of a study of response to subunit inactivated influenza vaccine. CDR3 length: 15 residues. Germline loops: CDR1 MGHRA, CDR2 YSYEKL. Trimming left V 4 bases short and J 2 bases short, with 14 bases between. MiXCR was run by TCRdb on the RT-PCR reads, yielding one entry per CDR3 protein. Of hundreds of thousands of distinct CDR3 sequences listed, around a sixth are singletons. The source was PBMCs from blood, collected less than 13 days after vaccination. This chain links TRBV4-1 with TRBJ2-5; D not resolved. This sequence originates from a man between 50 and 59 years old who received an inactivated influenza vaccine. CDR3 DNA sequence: TGCGCCAGCAGCCTTTCGGGTTCTAAACAAGAGACCCAGTACTTC. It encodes CASSLSGSKQETQYF.